A selection of T cell receptor beta chains follows, all from one sample in a study of blood T cell repertoires in COVID-19. The protocol was immunoSEQ multiplex PCR, while the TCRdb copy is restricted to in-frame clones and leaves out a portion. The table has approximately 120,000 clones, around 80% seen once. Material: peripheral blood. These receptors originate from a woman in her forties or fifties with acute or convalescent COVID-19. CDR3s include the opening cysteine and the closing phenylalanine or tryptophan. The D gene is left open where the match is weak. Expanded clones get a size class; other rows say once, few or many, or leave the size out.

TRBD2	NA	TRBJ2-1	TRBV4-1	TGCGCCAGCAGCCAATATCAGACGAGGCTAGCGGGGGAGAATGAGCAGTTCTTC	CASSQYQTRLAGENEQFF
TRBD2	NA	TRBJ2-7	TRBV28	TGTGCCAGCAGTTTACGGCGGGAGGGCTACGAGCAGTACTTC	CASSLRREGYEQYF
NA	NA	TRBJ1-1	TRBV7-9	TGTGCCAGCAGCCCCGCCGGGTCCCTGAACACTGAAGCTTTCTTT	CASSPAGSLNTEAFF
NA	NA	TRBJ1-1	TRBV19	TGTGCCAGTAGTATCCTGAGCCGGGGAGGGGGTAACACTGAAGCTTTCTTT	CASSILSRGGGNTEAFF
TRBD2	NA	TRBJ2-7	TRBV5-8	TGTGCCAGCAGCTTGGGACTTAGCGGGCTCCCCTACGAGCAGTACTTC	CASSLGLSGLPYEQYF
NA	NA	TRBJ2-1	TRBV5-5	TGTGCCAGCAGCTCGCTAGGGGACAATGAGCAGTTCTTC	CASSSLGDNEQFF
TRBD1	NA	TRBJ1-2	TRBV5-6	TGTGCCAGCAGCTTGCCCGGGACAGGAGGATTTAGCTACACCTTC	CASSLPGTGGFSYTF
NA	NA	TRBJ1-4	TRBV7-8	TGTGCCAGCAGCTTCGGACTTCTCGGATCAACTAATGAAAAACTGTTTTTT	CASSFGLLGSTNEKLFF
NA	few	TRBJ1-5	TRBV7-8	TGTGCCAGCAGCTTAGCAGGACATAGCAATCAGCCCCAGCATTTT	CASSLAGHSNQPQHF
NA	NA	TRBJ1-6	TRBV2	TGTGCCAGCAGTTACACAGGGAGAACATCACTTCCCTATCATTCACCCCTCCACTTT	CASSYTGRTSLPYHSPLHF
NA	NA	TRBJ1-1	TRBV7-8	TGTGCCAGCAGCTTATACAGGAGGGAGTACACTGAAGCTTTCTTT	CASSLYRREYTEAFF
NA	NA	TRBJ1-1	TRBV18	TGTGCCAGCTCACCACGACTACAGAACACTGAAGCTTTCTTT	CASSPRLQNTEAFF
NA	NA	TRBJ2-1	TRBV7-3	TGTGCCAGCAGCTTAATCGGTACTAGCCCAAATGAGCAGTTCTTC	CASSLIGTSPNEQFF
NA	NA	TRBJ2-3	TRBV19	TGTGCCAGTAGTAAATATACCGGGACAATGACGGATACGCAGTATTTT	CASSKYTGTMTDTQYF
NA	NA	TRBJ2-1	TRBV15	TGTGCCACCAGCAGACCAAGTAGTGAGCAGTTCTTC	CATSRPSSEQFF
TRBD1	NA	TRBJ1-2	TRBV3-1/TRBV3-2	TGTGCCAGCAGCCAAGATAGGAACAGGGGAGGCTACACCTTC	CASSQDRNRGGYTF
NA	NA	TRBJ2-1	TRBV6-4	TGTGCCAGCAGTGAGGAGGGGAGCTACAATGAGCAGTTCTTC	CASSEEGSYNEQFF
NA	NA	TRBJ2-5	TRBV7-9	TGTGCCAGCAGCTTCGACAGATTTCAAGAGACCCAGTACTTC	CASSFDRFQETQYF
TRBD1	few	TRBJ2-1	TRBV4-1	TGCGCCAGCAGCCAGGGACAGGGGGCTTGGAATGAGCAGTTCTTC	CASSQGQGAWNEQFF
NA	NA	TRBJ1-5	TRBV7-8	TGTGCCAGCAGCTTAGGGAGGAGATTCAATCAGCCCCAGCATTTT	CASSLGRRFNQPQHF
NA	NA	TRBJ1-1	TRBV5-1	TGCGCCAGCAGCTTGGCAGGGTTTGGCACTGAAGCTTTCTTT	CASSLAGFGTEAFF
NA	NA	TRBJ2-5	TRBV5-6	TGTGCCAGCAGCTTGCGGGTTTTCGGAGAGACCCAGTACTTC	CASSLRVFGETQYF
NA	few	TRBJ1-1	TRBV7-9	TGTGCCAGCAGCTTATGGGACTTGGGAGCTTTCTTT	CASSLWDLGAFF
NA	NA	TRBJ1-6	TRBV30	TGTGCCTGGAGCCAGGGATCCAATTCACCCCTCCACTTT	CAWSQGSNSPLHF
NA	NA	TRBJ1-5	TRBV5-5	TGTGCCAGCAGCTTCCAAGCAGGGACTGGCGGTCAGCCCCAGCATTTT	CASSFQAGTGGQPQHF
NA	NA	TRBJ2-7	TRBV29-1	TGCAGCGTTGGTCAGGGAAACTCCTACGAGCAGTACTTC	CSVGQGNSYEQYF
NA	NA	TRBJ2-3	TRBV12-1	TGTGCCAGCAGCCCAAAGCGGGGGCATGCCACAGATACGCAGTATTTT	CASSPKRGHATDTQYF
TRBD2	NA	TRBJ2-3	TRBV19	TGTGCCAGTAGAACTAGCGGGAGAAGCACAGATACGCAGTATTTT	CASRTSGRSTDTQYF
NA	NA	TRBJ1-5	TRBV6-2/TRBV6-3	TGTGCCAGCAGTTACTGGCAGGGAACCCAGCATTTT	CASSYWQGTQHF
NA	NA	TRBJ1-2	TRBV5-4	TGTGCCAGCAGCTTAGACAGGTCGAGAGGCTACACCTTC	CASSLDRSRGYTF
TRBD1	NA	TRBJ2-6	TRBV11-2	TGTGCCAGCAGCAAGCCGGGACAGGTCAGCTCTGGGGCCAACGTCCTGACTTTC	CASSKPGQVSSGANVLTF
TRBD1	NA	TRBJ1-2	TRBV7-2	TGTGCCAGCAGCCCAGCCGGGACAGCGAATTCCTATGGCTACACCTTC	CASSPAGTANSYGYTF
TRBD2	NA	TRBJ2-3	TRBV9	TGTGCCAGCAGCGGCTTTTTAGCGGGAGACACAGATACGCAGTATTTT	CASSGFLAGDTDTQYF
NA	few	TRBJ2-4	TRBV2	TGTGCCAGCAGCGTGACCTACTATGATATAGCCAAAAACATTCAGTACTTC	CASSVTYYDIAKNIQYF
NA	NA	TRBJ1-1	TRBV20-1	TGCAGTGCTAGAGACCTTGAAGCTTTCTTT	CSARDLEAFF
TRBD2	NA	TRBJ2-1	TRBV7-3	TGTGCCAGCAGCCAAACTAGCGGGGTGAACAATGAGCAGTTCTTC	CASSQTSGVNNEQFF
NA	NA	TRBJ1-3	TRBV6-6	TGTGCCAGCCGTCGATCCCGGGAGCCTGGAAACACCATATATTTT	CASRRSREPGNTIYF
NA	NA	TRBJ2-3	TRBV1	TGCACCAGCAGCCAGGTGACTAGCGGGAGGGCAGATACGCAGTATTTT	CTSSQVTSGRADTQYF
NA	NA	TRBJ1-1	TRBV3-1/TRBV3-2	TGTGCCAGCAGCCTTCTTCGACCGGGTTTTGGAGAAGCTTTCTTT	CASSLLRPGFGEAFF